The 9 T cell receptor beta chains presented below share a single source sample, sequenced in a study of response to subunit inactivated influenza vaccine. TCRdb re-analysed the RT-PCR reads in MiXCR, keeping a single row per CDR3 protein. This table holds around 530,000 distinct CDR3 sequences, 16% found once. The material was CD4+ T cells sorted from PBMCs, obtained 23 to 25 months after vaccination. These receptors were obtained from a man aged 45 to 70 who received an inactivated influenza vaccine.

This clonotype was observed a handful of times. V gene TRBV7-9 combines with J gene TRBJ1-1; no definite D call. The CDR3 has 15 amino acids. V lost 1 base and J lost 10, with 19 bases in between. Germline V lookup: CDR1 SEHNR, CDR2 FQNEAQ (reference sequence). The chain's CDR3 is CASSLGSRLNMGAFF. CDR3 bases: TGTGCCAGCAGCTTAGGGTCCCGACTCAACATGGGAGCTTTCTTT.

This clonotype was counted only a few times. The chain couples TRBV12-3 or TRBV12-4 to TRBJ2-1, with 11 bases identical to TRBD2. The ends lost 9 bases at V and 3 bases at J; junction bases unmatched: 4. The CDR3 loop spans 14 amino acids. The CDR3 loop is CARLAGGVYNEQFF. The CDR3 nucleotides are TGTGCCAGATTAGCGGGAGGGGTCTACAATGAGCAGTTCTTC.

This clonotype was picked up many times. The J gene is TRBJ2-1, the V gene TRBV12-3 or TRBV12-4, with 10 bases identical to TRBD2. J gave up 10 bases and V 1 base, and 10 bases lay outside the gene matches. This CDR3 contains 16 residues. CDR3 sequence reads: CASSLGLAGVGGEQFF. CDR3 bases: TGTGCCAGCAGTTTAGGGCTAGCGGGAGTGGGCGGCGAGCAGTTCTTC.

This clonotype turned up a few times. The V and J genes are TRBV6-2 or TRBV6-3 and TRBJ2-7; 9 bases agree with TRBD1. The germline V gene encodes CDR1 MNHEY and CDR2 SVGEGT. With 9 bases clipped from V and 5 bases from J, the junction kept 8 bases outside the gene matches. The CDR3 spans 13 residues. The CDR3 nucleotides are TGTGCCAGTAACCGGGACAGGGACGACGAGCAGTACTTC. This gives the protein CASNRDRDDEQYF.

The chain recombines TRBV20-1 with TRBJ2-1; 8 positions agree with TRBD2. CDR1 and CDR2 from the germline V gene are DFQATT and SNEGSKA (reference sequence). The CDR3 runs 15 residues. J gave up 3 bases and V 4 bases, and 8 bases lay outside the gene matches. The CDR3 loop reads CSATVGSGVYNEQFF. CDR3 DNA: TGCAGTGCTACGGTGGGTAGCGGGGTCTACAATGAGCAGTTCTTC.

This clonotype turned up a few times. The junction departs from germline at one end; a sequencing error may be responsible. V and J are TRBV24-1 and TRBJ2-1, with D possibly being TRBD2 (6 bases). Germline assignment: CDR1 KGHDR and CDR2 SFDVKD. The CDR3 runs 16 residues. Here the CDR3 reads CATSDRGLPSHNEQFF. The CDR3 DNA reads TGTGCCACCAGTGACCGAGGACTACCCTCCCACAATGAGCAGTTCTTC.

The V call is TRBV29-1, the J call TRBJ1-1; D is ambiguous. Germline loops: CDR1 SQVTM, CDR2 ANQGSEA. The CDR3 runs 14 residues. Trimming pared 6 bases from V and 3 bases from J, leaving 17 bases between. The chain's CDR3 is CSVHPRDGYTEAFF. As DNA, the CDR3 is TGCAGCGTCCATCCCCGAGACGGATACACTGAAGCTTTCTTT.

This clonotype was detected many times. The V gene is TRBV29-1, the J gene TRBJ1-5, with D uncertain. CDR1 and CDR2 from the germline V gene are SQVTM and ANQGSEA. The CDR3 runs to 10 residues. V lost 6 bases and J 6 bases, leaving 6 bases between the germline ends. The CDR3 reads CSVRIQPQHF. The CDR3 DNA follows: TGCAGCGTACGGATTCAGCCCCAGCATTTT.

V usage is TRBV6-5 and J usage is TRBJ2-7, with D perhaps assigned TRBD1 or TRBD2 (5 bases each). Trimming took off 0 bases at V and 3 bases at J, with 9 bases between the two ends. Germline V gene lookup returns CDR1 MNHEY and CDR2 SVGAGI. CDR3 size: 14 residues. CDR3 sequence reads: CASSYSGAGYEQYF. The CDR3 region has the DNA TGTGCCAGCAGTTACTCAGGGGCGGGCTACGAGCAGTACTTC.